This TCR beta chain was captured by sequencing in a study of shared clonotypes between healthy human individuals. Study-wide results and limits: Sharing of clonotypes among donors was expected to vary with sequencing depth.

The CDR3 has 14 residues. Germline lookup yields CDR1 KGHSH and CDR2 LQKENI. V lost 2 bases and J lost 3, with 5 bases in between. As to this clone: Its antigen is currently unknown.

Researchers divided each subset's genomic DNA evenly across several immunoSEQ plates. Repertoires were generated with immunoSEQ multiplex PCR, while TCRdb's copy carries only in-frame clones and drops some. The sample yields more than 850,000 clones, 75% to 85% seen once. The clonotype was recovered from a man aged 18 to 30 in good health. Some clones in this sample may be carry-over from other donors' samples. This chain links TRBV18 with TRBJ2-6; a possible D gene is TRBD1 (5 bases). Sequencing used memory CD4+ T cells from PBMCs. Subset described: CD45RA-negative fraction. CDR3 coding DNA: TGTGCCAGCTCACCAAGGGGTGGGGCCAACGTCCTGACTTTC. This sequence encodes CASSPRGGANVLTF. Supplemented by reference TRBV18 and TRBJ2-6, the full variable domain reads NAGVMQNPRHLVRRRGQEARLRCSPMKGHSHVYWYRQLPEEGLKFMVYLQKENIIDESGMPKERFSAEFPKEGPSILRIQQVVRGDSAAYFCASSPRGGANVLTFGAGSRLTVL.